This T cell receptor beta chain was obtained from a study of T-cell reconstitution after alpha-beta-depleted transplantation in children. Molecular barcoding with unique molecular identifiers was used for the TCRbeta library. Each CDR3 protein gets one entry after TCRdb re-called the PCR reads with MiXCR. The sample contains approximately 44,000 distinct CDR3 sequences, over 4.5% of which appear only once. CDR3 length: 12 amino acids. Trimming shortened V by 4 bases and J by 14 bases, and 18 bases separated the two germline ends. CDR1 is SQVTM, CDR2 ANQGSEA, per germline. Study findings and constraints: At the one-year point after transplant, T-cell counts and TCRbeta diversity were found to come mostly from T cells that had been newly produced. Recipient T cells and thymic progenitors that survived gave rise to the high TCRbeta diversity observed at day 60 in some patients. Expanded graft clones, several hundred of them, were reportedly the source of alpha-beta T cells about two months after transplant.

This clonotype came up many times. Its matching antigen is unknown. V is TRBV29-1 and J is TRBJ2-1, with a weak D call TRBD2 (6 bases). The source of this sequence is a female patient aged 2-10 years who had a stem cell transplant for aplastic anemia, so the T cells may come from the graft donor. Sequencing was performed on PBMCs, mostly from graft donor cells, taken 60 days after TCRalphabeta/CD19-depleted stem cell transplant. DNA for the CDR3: TGCAGCGTTGCCATCTCGCCGACTAGTAAGTTCTTC. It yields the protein CSVAISPTSKFF.